Described below is a single T cell receptor beta chain sequence and its context. This clonotype was seen at least ten times. No cognate antigen has been identified for it. No base-level quality is on record; no much larger clone is a single base apart. The approximately 40 donors, aged roughly 6 to 95 years, were systemically healthy Caucasian individuals from Russia. Each donor gave roughly 11 milliliters of peripheral blood, drawn into EDTA-treated Vacutainer tubes. Ficoll-Paque density-gradient centrifugation was used to isolate PBMCs, with at least 7 million per sample. Total RNA, at least 6 micrograms per sample, was extracted from PBMCs with Trizol reagent. The percentages of naive CD45RAhigh/CD27high T cells were determined by flow cytometry on a PBMC aliquot from every donor. V lost 5 bases and J lost 1 base, and the count of bases not matched to a germline gene is 7. From its cysteine to its phenylalanine, the CDR3 spans 16 amino acids. CDR3 DNA only is kept here, 48 bases in frame from base 1. The germline V gene (reference sequence) yields SEHNR for CDR1 and FQNEAQ for CDR2.

The library was obtained by 5' RACE. Instrument on record: Illumina HiSeq 2500. A second PCR of roughly 7 to 11 cycles was performed with a sample-barcoded 5' primer and a J-beta primer mix. Each TCR beta cDNA molecule received a unique molecular identifier from a template-switch 5' adaptor carrying 12 random nucleotides. At least 2.5 million CDR3-containing paired-end reads were obtained from each sample. The Mint cDNA synthesis kit, primed by a TRBC-specific oligonucleotide, was used to synthesize first-strand cDNA from all RNA. Following uracil-DNA glycosylase treatment, a first 18-cycle PCR with universal primers M1SS and BC2_uni_R was performed on all cDNA. Concerning the study's data processing: For normalization, 1 million high-quality reads were randomly selected from each sample, with every read carrying a distinct molecular identifier. Instead of being binned into consensus sequences, reads that shared molecular identifiers were thrown out. MiTCR, run with a Q25 quality threshold and the strictest error-elimination algorithm, handled CDR3 identification, clonotype clustering and error correction. A nonparametric unseen species model using Euler transformation provided a lower-bound estimate of total TCR beta diversity. Starting from the raw public reads, TCRdb applied fastp trimming at Q25, assembled clones with MiXCR and retained in-frame beta chains. Records with the same CDR3 protein are collapsed into one entry carrying the most frequent genes and DNA. It is TCRdb's table, rather than the study itself, that gives the V and J calls and clone size. The sample profile shows 550,000 to 650,000 distinct CDR3 sequences; 25% to 35% of them were found once. 15% to 17% of the sample goes to the ten largest clones.

The data are from a study of blood T cells in healthy people across ages (dated by TCRdb to between 2014 and 2017). With regard to the full study: In model experiments, roughly one uniquely barcoded TCR beta cDNA molecule per two T cells was captured by template switching. The donors were divided into four age groups: young (average around 17 years), middle-aged (about 39), aged (approximately 64) and long-lived (roughly 82). Two additional independent replicas of 1 million unique cDNA reads from the same blood draw were analyzed for two donors (one aged 18 to 30 and one aged 80 or older). The study measured age-related changes in TCR beta repertoire diversity using deep sequencing normalized with unique cDNA molecular identifiers. To avoid experimental bias, donors of different ages were randomly spread across the sequencing lanes.

Here is what the overall study found, with its caveats: Conclusive comparison of naive and antigen-experienced compartments was prevented by the profiling of bulk unsorted PBMCs. As age increased, observed TCR beta diversity per million T cells dropped in a roughly linear way, and a significant reduction was already evident by age 40. Because donor CMV infection status was unknown, age-related changes in expanded clonotypes were potentially confounded. The long-lived group showed more naive CD4+ T cells, fewer expanded clones and increased TCR diversity than the aged group, suggesting age selection. Total diversity estimates from one million sequenced T cells were considered lower bounds and underestimates. A strong correlation was found between observed TCR beta diversity and the percentage of naive T cells measured by flow cytometry.

Source material: blood. The clonotype comes from an elderly woman in good health. The chain uses TRBV7-9 and TRBJ1-5, and TRBD1 aligns with 8 junction nucleotides. The CDR3 reads CASSPGGPTSNQPQHF. The DNA sequence is as follows: TGTGCCAGCAGCCCAGGGGGCCCGACAAGCAATCAGCCCCAGCATTTT.